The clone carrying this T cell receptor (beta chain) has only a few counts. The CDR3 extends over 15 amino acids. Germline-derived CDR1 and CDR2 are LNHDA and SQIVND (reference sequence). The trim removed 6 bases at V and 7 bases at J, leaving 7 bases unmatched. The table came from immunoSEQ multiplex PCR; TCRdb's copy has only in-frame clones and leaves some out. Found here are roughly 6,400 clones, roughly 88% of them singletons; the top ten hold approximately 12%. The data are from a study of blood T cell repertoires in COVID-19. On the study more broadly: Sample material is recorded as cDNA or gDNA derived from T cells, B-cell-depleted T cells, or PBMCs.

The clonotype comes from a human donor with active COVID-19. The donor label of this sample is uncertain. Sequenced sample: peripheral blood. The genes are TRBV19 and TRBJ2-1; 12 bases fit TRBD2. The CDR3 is CASRRLAGEENEQFF. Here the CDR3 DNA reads TGTGCCAGTAGGAGACTAGCGGGAGAGGAAAATGAGCAGTTCTTC.